This entry concerns a single T cell receptor (beta chain). What it binds is not known. Amplification of TCR beta CDR3 regions was performed using RNA transcripts as template. With the HTBI primer set, the TCR CDR3 went through a first round of RT-PCR. TCRdb redid the calling of the multiplex PCR reads with MiXCR, one entry per CDR3 protein. The sample comprises 400,000 or so distinct CDR3 sequences, roughly 15% of which are singletons, and 20% rests with the top ten. This CDR3 is 18 amino acids long. CDR1 is DFQATT and CDR2 is SNEGSKA in the germline V gene (reference sequence). V was clipped by 0 bases and J by 1 base, with 21 bases between them. These data belong to a study of T cells in Graves' hyperthyroidism and ophthalmopathy. Duration under 3 months, a NOSPECS grade of at least 4, and a Clinical Activity Score of at least 3 characterized the ophthalmopathy patients. Study observations and caveats: Peripheral blood also featured most of the thyroid clonotypes expanded above 0.001.

Sequenced input: blood. The chain links TRBV20-1 to TRBJ1-1; tentative D call: TRBD1 (5 bases). This receptor was identified in a woman in her thirties with Graves' ophthalmopathy. In DNA, the CDR3 is TGCAGTGCTAGAGATGGTTCAGGCGGGGGACCGGAGAACACTGAAGCTTTCTTT. It yields the protein CSARDGSGGGPENTEAFF.